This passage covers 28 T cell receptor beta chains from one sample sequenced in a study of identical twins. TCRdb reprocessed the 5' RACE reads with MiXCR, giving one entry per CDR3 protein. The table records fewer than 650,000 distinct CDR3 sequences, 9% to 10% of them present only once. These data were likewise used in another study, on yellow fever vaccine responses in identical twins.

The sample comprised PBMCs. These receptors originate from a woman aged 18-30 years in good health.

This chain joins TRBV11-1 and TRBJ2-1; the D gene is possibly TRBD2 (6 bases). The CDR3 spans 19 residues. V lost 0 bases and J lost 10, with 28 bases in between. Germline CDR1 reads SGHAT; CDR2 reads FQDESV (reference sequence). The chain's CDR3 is CASSLAAIPSRDFNHEQFF. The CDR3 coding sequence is TGTGCCAGCAGCTTAGCGGCAATCCCAAGCCGGGACTTCAACCACGAGCAGTTCTTC.

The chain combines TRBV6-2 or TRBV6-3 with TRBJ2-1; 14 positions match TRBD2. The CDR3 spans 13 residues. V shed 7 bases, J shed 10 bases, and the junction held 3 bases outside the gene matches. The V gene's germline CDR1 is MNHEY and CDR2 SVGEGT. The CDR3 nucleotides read TGTGCCAGCACCCGACTAGCGGGAGGGGAGCAGTTCTTC. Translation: CASTRLAGGEQFF.

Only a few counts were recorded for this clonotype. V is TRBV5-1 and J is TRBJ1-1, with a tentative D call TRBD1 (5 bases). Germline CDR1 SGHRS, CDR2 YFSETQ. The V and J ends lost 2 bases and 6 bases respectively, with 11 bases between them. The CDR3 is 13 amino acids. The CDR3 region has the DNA TGCGCCAGCAGCTTCCAGGGTGTAGCTGAAGCTTTCTTT. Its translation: CASSFQGVAEAFF. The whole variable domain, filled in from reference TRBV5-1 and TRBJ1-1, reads KAGVTQTPRYLIKTRGQQVTLSCSPISGHRSVSWYQQTPGQGLQFLFEYFSETQRNKGNFPGRFSGRQFSNSRSEMNVSTLELGDSALYLCASSFQGVAEAFFGQGTRLTVV.

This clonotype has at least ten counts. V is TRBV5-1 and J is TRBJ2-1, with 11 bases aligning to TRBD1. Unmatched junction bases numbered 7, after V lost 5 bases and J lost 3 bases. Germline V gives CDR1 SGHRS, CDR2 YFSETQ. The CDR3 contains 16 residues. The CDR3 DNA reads TGCGCCAGCAGACCCCCAGGGACAGGGGGCTACAATGAGCAGTTCTTC. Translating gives CASRPPGTGGYNEQFF. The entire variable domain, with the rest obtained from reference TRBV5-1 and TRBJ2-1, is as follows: KAGVTQTPRYLIKTRGQQVTLSCSPISGHRSVSWYQQTPGQGLQFLFEYFSETQRNKGNFPGRFSGRQFSNSRSEMNVSTLELGDSALYLCASRPPGTGGYNEQFFGPGTRLTVL.

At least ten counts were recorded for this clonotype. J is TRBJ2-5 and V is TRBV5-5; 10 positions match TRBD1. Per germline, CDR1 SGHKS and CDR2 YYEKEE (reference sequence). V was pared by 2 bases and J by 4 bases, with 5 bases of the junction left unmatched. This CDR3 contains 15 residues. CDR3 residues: CASSFRTGGIETQYF. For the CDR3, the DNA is TGTGCCAGCAGCTTCCGGACAGGGGGGATAGAGACCCAGTACTTC.

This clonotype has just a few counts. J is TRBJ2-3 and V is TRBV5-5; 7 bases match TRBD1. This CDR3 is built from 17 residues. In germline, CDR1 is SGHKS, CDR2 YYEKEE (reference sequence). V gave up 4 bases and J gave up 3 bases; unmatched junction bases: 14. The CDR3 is CASSLLFRGFGTDTQYF. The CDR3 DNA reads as TGTGCCAGCAGCCTCCTTTTCAGGGGGTTTGGGACAGATACGCAGTATTTT.

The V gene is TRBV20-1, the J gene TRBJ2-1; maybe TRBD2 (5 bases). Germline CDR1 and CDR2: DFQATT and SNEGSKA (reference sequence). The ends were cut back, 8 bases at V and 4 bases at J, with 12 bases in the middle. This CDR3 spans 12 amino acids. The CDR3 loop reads CSRGREYNEQFF. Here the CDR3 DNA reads TGCAGTCGGGGAAGGGAGTACAATGAGCAGTTCTTC.

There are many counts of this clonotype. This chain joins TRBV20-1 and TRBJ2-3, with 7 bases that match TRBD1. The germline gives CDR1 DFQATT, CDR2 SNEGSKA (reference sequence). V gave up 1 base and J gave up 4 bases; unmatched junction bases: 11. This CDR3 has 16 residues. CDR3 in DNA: TGCAGTGCTAGAGTTGACAGGGAACCGTTTCCAGATACGCAGTATTTT. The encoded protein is CSARVDREPFPDTQYF.

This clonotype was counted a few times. The CDR3 region is CASSLARGVSYEQYF. The CDR3 DNA reads TGTGCCAGCAGCTTGGCAAGGGGGGTCTCCTACGAGCAGTACTTC. V is TRBV5-4 and J is TRBJ2-7; D may match TRBD1 or TRBD2 (6 bases each). With 0 bases removed from V and 0 bases from J, the gap between germline ends came to 10 bases. This CDR3 is built from 15 residues. Per germline, CDR1 SGHNT and CDR2 YYREEE (reference sequence).

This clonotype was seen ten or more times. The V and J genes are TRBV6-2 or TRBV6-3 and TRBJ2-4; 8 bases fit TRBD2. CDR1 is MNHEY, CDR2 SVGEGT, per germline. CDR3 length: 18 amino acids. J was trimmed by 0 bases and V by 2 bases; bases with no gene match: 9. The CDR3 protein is CASSYQRVAGRAKNIQYF. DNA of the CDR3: TGTGCCAGCAGTTACCAACGCGTAGCGGGGAGAGCCAAAAACATTCAGTACTTC.

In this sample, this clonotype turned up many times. CDR3 sequence: CASSSLGQSIREQFF. The DNA of the CDR3 is TGTGCCAGCAGTTCCCTCGGACAAAGCATTCGTGAGCAGTTCTTC. The J gene is TRBJ2-1, the V gene TRBV28; the D gene is possibly TRBD1 (5 bases). This CDR3 region has 15 residues. Germline-derived CDR1 and CDR2 are MDHEN and SYDVKM. The germline V and J ends were trimmed by 4 bases and 9 bases, with 19 bases remaining between them.

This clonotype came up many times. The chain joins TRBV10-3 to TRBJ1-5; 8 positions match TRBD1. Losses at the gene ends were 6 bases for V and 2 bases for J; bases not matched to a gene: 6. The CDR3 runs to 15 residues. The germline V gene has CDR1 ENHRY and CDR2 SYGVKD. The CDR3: CAISSDRVGNQPQHF. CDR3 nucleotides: TGTGCCATCAGCTCGGACAGGGTTGGCAATCAGCCCCAGCATTTT.

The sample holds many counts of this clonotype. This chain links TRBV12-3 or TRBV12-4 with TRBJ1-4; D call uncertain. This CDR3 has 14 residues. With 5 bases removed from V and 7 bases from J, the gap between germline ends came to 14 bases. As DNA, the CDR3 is TGTGCCAGCAGTCCTGGAGGGAGAGGTGAAAAACTGTTTTTT. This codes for CASSPGGRGEKLFF.

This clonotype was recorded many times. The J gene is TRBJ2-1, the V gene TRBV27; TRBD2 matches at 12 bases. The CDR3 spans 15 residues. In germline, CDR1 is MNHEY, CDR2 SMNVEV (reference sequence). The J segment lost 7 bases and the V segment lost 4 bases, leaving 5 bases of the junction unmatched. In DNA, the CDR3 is TGTGCCAGCAGTTCCCCTAGCGGGGGGGAGAATGAGCAGTTCTTC. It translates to CASSSPSGGENEQFF.

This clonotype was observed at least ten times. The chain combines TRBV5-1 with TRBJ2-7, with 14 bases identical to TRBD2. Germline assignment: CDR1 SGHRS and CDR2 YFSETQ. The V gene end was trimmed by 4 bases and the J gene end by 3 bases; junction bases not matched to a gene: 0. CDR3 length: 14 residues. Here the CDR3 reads CASSGTSGGYEQYF. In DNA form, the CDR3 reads TGCGCCAGCAGCGGGACTAGCGGGGGCTACGAGCAGTACTTC.

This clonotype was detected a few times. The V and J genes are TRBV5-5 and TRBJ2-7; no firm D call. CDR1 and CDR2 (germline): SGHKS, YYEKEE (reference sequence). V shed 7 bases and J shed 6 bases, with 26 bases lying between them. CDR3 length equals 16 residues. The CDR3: CASGIVQGHLKLEQYF. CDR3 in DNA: TGTGCCAGCGGGATAGTGCAAGGCCACCTAAAGCTCGAGCAGTACTTC.

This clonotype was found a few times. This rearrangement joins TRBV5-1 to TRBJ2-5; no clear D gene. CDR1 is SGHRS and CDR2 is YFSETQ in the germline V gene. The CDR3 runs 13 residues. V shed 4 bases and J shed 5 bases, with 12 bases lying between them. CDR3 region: CASSRQIGETQYF. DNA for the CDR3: TGCGCCAGCAGCCGGCAGATCGGGGAGACCCAGTACTTC.

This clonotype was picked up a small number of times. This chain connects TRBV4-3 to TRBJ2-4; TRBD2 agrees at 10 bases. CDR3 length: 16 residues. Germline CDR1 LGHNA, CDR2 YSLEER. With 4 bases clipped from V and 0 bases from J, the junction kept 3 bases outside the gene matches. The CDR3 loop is CASSRGLAAAKNIQYF. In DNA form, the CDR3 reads TGCGCCAGCAGCCGTGGACTAGCGGCAGCCAAAAACATTCAGTACTTC.

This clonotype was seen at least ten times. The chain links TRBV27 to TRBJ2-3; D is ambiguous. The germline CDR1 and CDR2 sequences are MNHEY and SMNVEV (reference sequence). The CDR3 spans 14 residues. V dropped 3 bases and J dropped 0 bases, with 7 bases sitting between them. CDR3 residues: CASSFLTSTDTQYF. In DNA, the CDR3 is TGTGCCAGCAGTTTCCTAACTAGCACAGATACGCAGTATTTT.

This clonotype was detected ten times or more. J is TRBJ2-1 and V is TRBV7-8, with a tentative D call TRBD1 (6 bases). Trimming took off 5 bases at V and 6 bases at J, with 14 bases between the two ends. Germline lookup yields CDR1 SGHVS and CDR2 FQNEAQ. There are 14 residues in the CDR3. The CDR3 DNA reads TGTGCCAGCAGCCCGGGACGAGGGGGCAATGAGCAGTTCTTC. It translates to CASSPGRGGNEQFF.

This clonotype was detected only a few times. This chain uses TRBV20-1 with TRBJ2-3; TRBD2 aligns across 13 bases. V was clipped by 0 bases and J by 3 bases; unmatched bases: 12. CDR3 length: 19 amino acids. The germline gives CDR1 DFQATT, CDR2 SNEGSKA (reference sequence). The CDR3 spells CSARDLKLAGGLGTDTQYF. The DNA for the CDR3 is TGCAGTGCTAGAGATTTAAAACTAGCGGGAGGGCTTGGAACAGATACGCAGTATTTT.

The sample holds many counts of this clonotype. Written as DNA, the CDR3 is TGTGCCAGCAAGGGGCAGGTTCAAGAGACCCAGTACTTC. Its protein product is CASKGQVQETQYF. This rearrangement joins TRBV6-1 to TRBJ2-5, with TRBD1 as a possible D gene (5 bases). With 7 bases removed from V and 2 bases from J, the gap between germline ends came to 11 bases. This CDR3 comprises 13 residues. Germline CDR1 and CDR2: MNHNS and SASEGT.

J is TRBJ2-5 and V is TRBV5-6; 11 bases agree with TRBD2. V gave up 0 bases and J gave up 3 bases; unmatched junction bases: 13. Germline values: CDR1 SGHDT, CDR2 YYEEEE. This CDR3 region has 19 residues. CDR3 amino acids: CASSLDATSGTRKKETQYF. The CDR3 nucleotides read TGTGCCAGCAGCTTGGATGCGACTAGCGGGACACGGAAAAAAGAGACCCAGTACTTC.

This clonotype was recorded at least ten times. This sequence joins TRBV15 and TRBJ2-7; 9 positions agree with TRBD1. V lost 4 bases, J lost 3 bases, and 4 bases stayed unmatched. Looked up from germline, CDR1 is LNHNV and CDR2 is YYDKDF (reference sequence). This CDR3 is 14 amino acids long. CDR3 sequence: CATSTGTGFYEQYF. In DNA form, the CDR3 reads TGTGCCACCAGCACCGGGACAGGGTTCTACGAGCAGTACTTC.

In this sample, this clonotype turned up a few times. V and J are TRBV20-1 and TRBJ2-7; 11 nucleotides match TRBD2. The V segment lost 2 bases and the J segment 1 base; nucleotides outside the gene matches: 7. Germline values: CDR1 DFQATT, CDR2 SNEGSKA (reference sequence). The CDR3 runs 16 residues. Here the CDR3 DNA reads TGCAGTGCTAGATATTGGAGGACTAGCGGGTCCTACGAGCAGTACTTC. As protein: CSARYWRTSGSYEQYF.

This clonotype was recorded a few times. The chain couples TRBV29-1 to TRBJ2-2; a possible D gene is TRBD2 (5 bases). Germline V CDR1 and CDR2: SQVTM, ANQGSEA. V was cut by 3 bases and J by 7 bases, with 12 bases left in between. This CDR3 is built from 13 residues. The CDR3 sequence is CSVDERSDGELFF. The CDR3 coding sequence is TGCAGCGTTGACGAGCGGAGCGACGGGGAGCTGTTTTTT.

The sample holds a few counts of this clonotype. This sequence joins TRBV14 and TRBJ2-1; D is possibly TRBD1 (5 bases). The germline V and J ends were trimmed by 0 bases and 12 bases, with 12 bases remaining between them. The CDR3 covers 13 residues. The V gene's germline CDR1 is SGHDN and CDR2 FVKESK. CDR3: CASSQEGPLGQFF. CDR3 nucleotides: TGTGCCAGCAGCCAAGAGGGGCCCCTGGGGCAGTTCTTC.

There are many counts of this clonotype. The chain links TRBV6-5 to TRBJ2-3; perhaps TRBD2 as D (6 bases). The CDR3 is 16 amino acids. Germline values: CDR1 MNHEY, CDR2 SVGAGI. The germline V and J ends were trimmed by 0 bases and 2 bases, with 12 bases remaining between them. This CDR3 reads CASSYSGSGNTDTQYF. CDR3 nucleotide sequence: TGTGCCAGCAGTTACTCCGGGAGCGGAAACACAGATACGCAGTATTTT.